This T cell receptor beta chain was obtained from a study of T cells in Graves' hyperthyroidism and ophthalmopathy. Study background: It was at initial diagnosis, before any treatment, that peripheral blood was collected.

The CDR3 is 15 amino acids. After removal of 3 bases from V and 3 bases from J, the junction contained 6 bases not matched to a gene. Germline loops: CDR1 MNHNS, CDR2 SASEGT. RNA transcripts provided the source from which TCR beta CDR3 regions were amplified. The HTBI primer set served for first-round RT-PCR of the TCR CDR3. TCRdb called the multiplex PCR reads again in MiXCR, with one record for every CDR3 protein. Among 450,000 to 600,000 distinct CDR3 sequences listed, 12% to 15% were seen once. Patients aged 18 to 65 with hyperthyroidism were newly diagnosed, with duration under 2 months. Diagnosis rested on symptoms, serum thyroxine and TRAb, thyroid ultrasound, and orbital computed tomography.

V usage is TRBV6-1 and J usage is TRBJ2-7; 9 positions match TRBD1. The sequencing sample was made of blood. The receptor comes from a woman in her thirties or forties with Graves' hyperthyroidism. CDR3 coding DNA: TGTGCCAGCAGTGATGACAGGGGGTTGGGCTACGAGCAGTACTTC. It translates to CASSDDRGLGYEQYF.